These T cell receptor beta chains were read from a single sample in a study of regulatory T cells in long-lasting Graves disease. TCRdb reprocessed the multiplex PCR reads via MiXCR and lists one record per CDR3 protein. The table lists over 450,000 distinct CDR3 sequences, around 12% of them singletons. This sample also appeared in a second study, on T cells in Graves' hyperthyroidism and ophthalmopathy.

The starting material was peripheral blood mononuclear cells (PBMCs), obtained at new diagnosis, from a patient treated with antithyroid drugs. Receptors were obtained from a woman between 25 and 40 years old with Graves disease. Each CDR3 is given with its conserved first and last residue. D genes are given only for firm matches. Clone size is stated in some rows and not others, as once, few, many or a class when expanded.

>TRBV9|TRBJ2-3|many|TRBD1
TGTGCCAGCAGCGACAGGGGGCGCAACACAGATACGCAGTATTTT
CASSDRGRNTDTQYF
>TRBV4-2|TRBJ2-7|many|-
TGTGCCAGCAGCCAGGCTGCGGGGACCGACTACGAGCAGTACTTC
CASSQAAGTDYEQYF
>TRBV6-1|TRBJ2-7|many|-
TGTGCCACCCGATGGGACCTCTACGAGCAGTACTTC
CATRWDLYEQYF
>TRBV10-2|TRBJ2-1|-|TRBD1
TGCGCCAGCAATCAGGGGGTTGCTTACAATGAGCAGTTCTTC
CASNQGVAYNEQFF
>TRBV28|TRBJ1-1|many|-
TGTGCCAGCAGCTCTCGAGCAGGGGTCGGGACTGAAGCTTTCTTT
CASSSRAGVGTEAFF
>TRBV29-1|TRBJ1-1|-|TRBD1
TGCAGCGTTGCGAGGGGGCGGGACACTGAAGCTTTCTTT
CSVARGRDTEAFF
>TRBV7-9|TRBJ1-6|many|-
TGTGCCAGCAGCCCTGGAGAGCGCTATAATTCACCCCTCCACTTT
CASSPGERYNSPLHF
>TRBV7-9|TRBJ2-1|-|-
TGTGCCAGCAGCAAACTGGGACCGCACAATGAGCAGTTCTTC
CASSKLGPHNEQFF
>TRBV19|TRBJ1-3|-|TRBD1
TGTGCCGGTAAGGGGACAGGGGTAGGAAACACCATATATTTT
CAGKGTGVGNTIYF
>TRBV2|TRBJ1-5|many|-
TGTGCCAGCAGTGATTTCCTGGGGAATCAGCCCCAGCATTTT
CASSDFLGNQPQHF
>TRBV9|TRBJ1-2|-|TRBD1
TGTGCCAGCAGCCAAGGGACAGGGGGGGTTAACTATGGCTACACCTTC
CASSQGTGGVNYGYTF
>TRBV29-1|TRBJ1-2|many|TRBD1
TGCAGCGCTGGCCGGGACAGCCTTAACTATGGCTACACCTTC
CSAGRDSLNYGYTF
>TRBV10-2|TRBJ2-1|many|-
TGCGCCAGCAGTGATTGGGGGAAGGGGGACAATGAGCAGTTCTTC
CASSDWGKGDNEQFF
>TRBV19|TRBJ1-2|many|-
TGTGCCAGTAGTATGATCGGGACACCTTCCTATGGCTACACCTTC
CASSMIGTPSYGYTF
>TRBV6-5|TRBJ2-7|many|-
TGTGCCAGCAGTTACATGGCTGCCGAGCAGTACTTC
CASSYMAAEQYF
>TRBV20-1|TRBJ2-7|many|-
TGCAGTGCTAACGGACTCGGATACGAGCAGTACTTC
CSANGLGYEQYF
>TRBV14|TRBJ2-1|many|TRBD2
TGTGCCAGCAGCTGGGTAGCGGGAGCGGGGGAGCAGTTCTTC
CASSWVAGAGEQFF
>TRBV2|TRBJ1-5|-|-
TGTGCCAGCAGCCCGAGGGCGGTCCATAGCAATCAGCCCCAGCATTTT
CASSPRAVHSNQPQHF
>TRBV7-9|TRBJ2-5|many|TRBD1
TGTGCCAGCAGCGTTGGACAGGCCGTCAGGGAGACCCAGTACTTC
CASSVGQAVRETQYF
>TRBV6-1|TRBJ2-3|many|TRBD2
TGTGCCAGCAGTCTTGTAGCGGGGACGCAGTATTTT
CASSLVAGTQYF
>TRBV18|TRBJ2-1|-|TRBD1
TGTGCCAGCTCACTTTACCGGGACAGGGGGGACAATGAGCAGTTCTTC
CASSLYRDRGDNEQFF
>TRBV19|TRBJ2-7|few|TRBD2
TGTGCCAGTAGCGTGGTGCTAGCGGGAGCCTACGAGCAGTACTTC
CASSVVLAGAYEQYF
>TRBV7-6|TRBJ2-5|-|-
TGTGCCAGCAGCTTAGTGCCCGTGTGGGAGGCCCAAGAGACCCAGTACTTC
CASSLVPVWEAQETQYF
>TRBV15|TRBJ2-2|few|TRBD1
TGTGCCACCAGCAGTAGGACAGGGGCGAACACCGGGGAGCTGTTTTTT
CATSSRTGANTGELFF
>TRBV19|TRBJ2-2|many|TRBD1
TGTGCCAGTAGTATAACCAAGGGGACAGAGAACACCGGGGAGCTGTTTTTT
CASSITKGTENTGELFF
>TRBV2|TRBJ2-7|-|-
TGTGCCAGCAGGGTGCAGGGTGGTCACGAGCAGTACTTC
CASRVQGGHEQYF
>TRBV28|TRBJ2-7|many|-
TGTGCCAGCAGTCCAATCTTAGCGGTACCTACGAGGCAGTACTTC
CASSPILAVPTRQYF
>TRBV6-1|TRBJ2-2|many|TRBD1
TGTGCCACCAAGAGGGACAGGAACACCGGGGAGCTGTTTTTT
CATKRDRNTGELFF
>TRBV11-2|TRBJ2-3|many|TRBD2
TGTGCCAGCAGATTCAGGACTAGTAAGGGGACAGATACGCAGTATTTT
CASRFRTSKGTDTQYF
>TRBV7-9|TRBJ2-7|many|TRBD1
TGTGCCAGCAGCTTGCAAGGACAGGGGGCTCTCGAGCAGTACTTC
CASSLQGQGALEQYF
>TRBV14|TRBJ2-3|many|TRBD1
TGTGCCAGCAGCTTCGGGACAGTTCGCACAGATACGCAGTATTTT
CASSFGTVRTDTQYF
>TRBV6-5|TRBJ1-1|many|-
TGTGCCAGCAGTTCCCGGGGGGGCACTGAAGCTTTCTTT
CASSSRGGTEAFF
>TRBV2|TRBJ2-5|many|-
TGTGCCAGCAGTGAGGGGGCGGTCGAGGAGACCCAGTACTTC
CASSEGAVEETQYF
>TRBV6-2/TRBV6-3|TRBJ2-2|many|-
TGTGCCAGCAGTTATGGAGCGACCGGGGAGCTGTTTTTT
CASSYGATGELFF
>TRBV14|TRBJ1-1|few|-
TGTGCCAGCAGCCGCGAAAAGACAGTTTTGATACCTGAAGCTTTCTTT
CASSREKTVLIPEAFF
>TRBV19|TRBJ1-1|few|-
TGTGCCAGTACTGATGGACGGATGTACACTGAAGCTTTCTTT
CASTDGRMYTEAFF
>TRBV13|TRBJ1-2|many|-
TGTGCCAGCAGCTCTTACAGGGCCTATGGCTACACCTTC
CASSSYRAYGYTF
>TRBV4-1|TRBJ1-2|-|-
TGCGCCAGCAGCCTGAACGGCCGTTCAGGGTATGGCTACACCTTC
CASSLNGRSGYGYTF
>TRBV18|TRBJ1-1|many|-
TGTGCCAGCTCCCCCCGGGGGGTCACTGAAGCTTTCTTT
CASSPRGVTEAFF
>TRBV2|TRBJ2-7|many|-
TGTGCCAGCTCTGGACAGAGTTGGGACGAGCAGTACTTC
CASSGQSWDEQYF
>TRBV27|TRBJ2-7|many|TRBD2
TGTGCCAGCAGACCCATTCTGGGGGAGGGAACCTACGAGCAGTACTTC
CASRPILGEGTYEQYF
>TRBV6-5|TRBJ2-1|few|-
TGTGCCAGCAGTTACGCGGCCGTCTCCTACAATGAGCAGTTCTTC
CASSYAAVSYNEQFF
>TRBV6-1|TRBJ1-1|many|-
TGTGCCAGCAGACCCATCGGGTCAGGGAGTGATGGCACTGAAGCTTTCTTT
CASRPIGSGSDGTEAFF
>TRBV7-2|TRBJ2-2|many|TRBD2
TGTGCCAGCAGCTTAACGGCGGGAGGGCCAAACACCGGGGAGCTGTTTTTT
CASSLTAGGPNTGELFF
>TRBV7-9|TRBJ2-1|-|TRBD2
TGTGCCAGCAGCTTAAGACTAGCGGGGCGTAATGAGCAGTTCTTC
CASSLRLAGRNEQFF